Each of the 8 T cell receptor beta chains below was sequenced from the same sample in a study of CXCR3-negative and CXCR3-positive naive CD8 T cells. Their antigens are not known. Findings and limits, study-wide: CXCR3-positive naive cells carried more hydrophobic TRB CDR3s than CXCR3-negative ones.

Each TRB cDNA library was prepared by 5' RACE (with UMI labels). TCRdb re-analyzed the 5' RACE reads; it lists each CDR3 protein once, without DNA. The listing contains 150,000 or so distinct CDR3 sequences. The sequenced sample consisted of naive CXCR3+ CD8+ T cells from blood. Sample subset: CD45RO-CCR7+CD27+CD95- naive CD8+ T cells expressing CXCR3 (TNR3+). The receptors stem from a human donor in good health. Some clones in this sample may be carry-over from other donors' samples.

The chain is built from TRBV7-6 and TRBJ2-7; with no DNA, the TCRdb D assignment of TRBD1 cannot be verified. This CDR3 spans 17 amino acids. CDR1 is SGHVS, CDR2 FNYEAQ, per germline. The CDR3 protein is CAGSLMVTARFPYEQYF.

This chain joins TRBV4-1 and TRBJ2-7; the D call from TCRdb, TRBD1, cannot be confirmed without DNA. This CDR3 comprises 16 residues. Germline V gene lookup returns CDR1 MGHRA and CDR2 YSYEKL. The chain's CDR3 is CASSQPGQIKLHEQYF.

This chain connects TRBV13 to TRBJ2-1; TCRdb's D call of TRBD1 is untestable without DNA. Germline V gene data show CDR1 as PRHDT and CDR2 as FYEKMQ (reference sequence). CDR3 length: 13 residues. The CDR3: CASSFPWGNEQFF.

The V call is TRBV5-1, the J call TRBJ2-1; TCRdb outputs TRBD2, but without DNA this stays unchecked. Per the germline V gene, CDR1 is SGHRS and CDR2 is YFSETQ. The CDR3 covers 15 residues. The CDR3 region is CASSLGDSLGNEQFF.

This chain uses TRBV5-1 with TRBJ2-6; TCRdb's D gene call, TRBD2, goes unchecked for lack of DNA. This CDR3 is built from 19 residues. Germline CDR1 and CDR2: SGHRS and YFSETQ. The CDR3 reads CASRRDGTTGPSGANVLTF.

This rearrangement joins TRBV10-1 to TRBJ1-1; no DNA is available, so the TRBD1 call from TCRdb remains unchecked. This CDR3 has 14 amino acids. Germline CDR1 and CDR2: WNHNN and SYGVQD (reference sequence). CDR3 sequence: CASKDRVKDTEAFF.

The chain's CDR3 is CASSVPPGRISPQSHYGYTF. This chain links TRBV13 with TRBJ1-2. CDR1 and CDR2 from the germline V gene are PRHDT and FYEKMQ (reference sequence). CDR3 length: 20 amino acids.

This rearrangement joins TRBV4-1 to TRBJ2-7; TCRdb selects TRBD2, and the lack of DNA leaves this call unchecked. Germline CDR1 reads MGHRA; CDR2 reads YSYEKL. The CDR3 covers 16 residues. The CDR3 sequence: CASSQGGLAVAYEQYF.